The clone carrying this T cell receptor beta chain was detected only once. Its antigen is currently unknown. The CDR3 does not end in the conserved phenylalanine or tryptophan, so this is likely a read error. No DNA is shown, since the ends of the CDR3 on it are uncertain; the CDR3 is the one TCRdb lists. The CDR3 is made up of 8 amino acids, end residues included. The germline V gene encodes CDR1 SGHAT and CDR2 FQNNGV. This entry belongs to a study of PD-1 blockade in classical Hodgkin lymphoma. Notes on the study in general: The authors have not defined what causes the repertoire differences, possibly disease activity or prior therapy.

The assay was immunoSEQ multiplex PCR, and TCRdb's table has in-frame clones only and misses some. The repertoire holds fewer than 95,000 clones, 83% seen once, with over 15% in the top ten. Stated time point: cycle 4 day 1 (C4D1), after less than 7 weeks of nivolumab. All the patients suffered relapse after autologous stem cell transplantation, and brentuximab vedotin exposure differed. The TCR was taken from a human donor with classical Hodgkin lymphoma. The chain combines TRBV11-2 with TRBJ2-3. The sequenced sample was peripheral blood mononuclear cells (PBMCs), obtained before the fourth cycle of nivolumab. The CDR3 loop is CASSSLRA.